This T cell receptor (beta chain) was captured by sequencing in a study of blood T cell repertoires in COVID-19. This clone was counted ten times or more. Sequenced by immunoSEQ multiplex PCR; TCRdb stores in-frame clones only, minus some. The table lists around 450,000 clones, around 89% of them singletons, with roughly 4.3% in the top ten. The clonotype originates from a woman aged 25-40 years with acute or convalescent COVID-19. Material for sequencing was peripheral blood.

The CDR3 DNA sequence: TGTGCCAGCAGCCAAGTTCGGGGGGTGAACACCATATATTTT. Protein: CASSQVRGVNTIYF. The chain carries TRBV3-1 (or the pseudogene TRBV3-2) and TRBJ1-3; TRBD1 might be the D (5 bases). V gave up 1 base and J gave up 7 bases, with 11 bases separating them. This CDR3 is built from 14 residues. Germline lookup yields CDR1 LGHDT and CDR2 YNNKEL (reference sequence).